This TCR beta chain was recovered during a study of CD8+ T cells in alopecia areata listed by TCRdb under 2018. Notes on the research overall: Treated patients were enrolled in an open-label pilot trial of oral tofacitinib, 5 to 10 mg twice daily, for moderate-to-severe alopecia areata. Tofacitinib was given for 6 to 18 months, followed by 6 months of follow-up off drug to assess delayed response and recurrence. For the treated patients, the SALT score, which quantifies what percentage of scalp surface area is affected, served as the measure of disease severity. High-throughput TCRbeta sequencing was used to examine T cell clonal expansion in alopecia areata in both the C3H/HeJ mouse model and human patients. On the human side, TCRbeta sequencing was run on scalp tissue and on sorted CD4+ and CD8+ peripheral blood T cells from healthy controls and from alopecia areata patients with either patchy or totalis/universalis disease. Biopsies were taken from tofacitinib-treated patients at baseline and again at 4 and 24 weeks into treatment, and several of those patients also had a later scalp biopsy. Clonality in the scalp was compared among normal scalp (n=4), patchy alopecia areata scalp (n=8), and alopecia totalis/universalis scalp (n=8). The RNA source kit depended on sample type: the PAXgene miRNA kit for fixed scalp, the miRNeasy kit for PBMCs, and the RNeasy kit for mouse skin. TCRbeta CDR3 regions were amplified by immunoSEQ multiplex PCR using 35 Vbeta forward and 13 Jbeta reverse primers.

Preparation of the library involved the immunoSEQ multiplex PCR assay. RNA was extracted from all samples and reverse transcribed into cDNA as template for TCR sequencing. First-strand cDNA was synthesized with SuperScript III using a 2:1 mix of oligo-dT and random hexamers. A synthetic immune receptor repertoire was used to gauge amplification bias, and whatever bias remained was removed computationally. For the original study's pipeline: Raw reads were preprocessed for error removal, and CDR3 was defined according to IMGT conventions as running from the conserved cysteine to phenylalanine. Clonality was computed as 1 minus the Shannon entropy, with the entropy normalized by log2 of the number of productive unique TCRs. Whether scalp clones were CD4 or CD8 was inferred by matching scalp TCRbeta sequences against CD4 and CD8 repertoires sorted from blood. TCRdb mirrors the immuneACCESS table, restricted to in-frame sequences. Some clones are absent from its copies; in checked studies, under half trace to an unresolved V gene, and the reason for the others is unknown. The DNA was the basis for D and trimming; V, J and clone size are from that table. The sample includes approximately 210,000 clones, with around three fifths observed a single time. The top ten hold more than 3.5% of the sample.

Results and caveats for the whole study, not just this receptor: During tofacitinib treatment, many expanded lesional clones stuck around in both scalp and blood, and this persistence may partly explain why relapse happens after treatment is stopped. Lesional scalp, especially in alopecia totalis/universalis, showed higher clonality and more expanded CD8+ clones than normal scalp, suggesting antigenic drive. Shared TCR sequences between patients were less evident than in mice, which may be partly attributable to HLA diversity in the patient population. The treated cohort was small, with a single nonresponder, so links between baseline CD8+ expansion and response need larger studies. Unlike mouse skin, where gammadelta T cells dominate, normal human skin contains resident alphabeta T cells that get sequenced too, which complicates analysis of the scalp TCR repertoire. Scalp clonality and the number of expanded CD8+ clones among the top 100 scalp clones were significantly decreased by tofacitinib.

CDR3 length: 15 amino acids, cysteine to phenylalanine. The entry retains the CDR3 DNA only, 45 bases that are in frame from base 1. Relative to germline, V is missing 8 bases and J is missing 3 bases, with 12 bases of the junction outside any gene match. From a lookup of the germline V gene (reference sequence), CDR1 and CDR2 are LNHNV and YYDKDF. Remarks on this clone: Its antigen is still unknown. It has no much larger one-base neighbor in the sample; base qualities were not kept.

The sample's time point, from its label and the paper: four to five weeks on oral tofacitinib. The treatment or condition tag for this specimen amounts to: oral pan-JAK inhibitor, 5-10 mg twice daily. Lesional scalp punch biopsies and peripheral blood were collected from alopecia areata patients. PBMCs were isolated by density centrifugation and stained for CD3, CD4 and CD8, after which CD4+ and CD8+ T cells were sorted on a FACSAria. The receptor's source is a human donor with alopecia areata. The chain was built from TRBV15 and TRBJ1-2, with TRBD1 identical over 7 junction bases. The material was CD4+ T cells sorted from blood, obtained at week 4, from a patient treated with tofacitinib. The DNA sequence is TGTGCCACCTCGTCCGACAGGGCGGGCGACTATGGCTACACCTTC. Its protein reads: CATSSDRAGDYGYTF.